These T cell receptor beta chains were read from a single sample in a study of T cell responses to AZD1222 COVID-19 vaccine. TCRdb's copy holds only in-frame clones and misses some; the assay was immunoSEQ multiplex PCR. Of tens of thousands of clones listed, roughly nine tenths were seen once; the top ten hold under 30%. Sequences were derived from peripheral blood, sampled 28 days after the second AZD1222 dose. The source of these receptors is an adult who received the AZD1222 COVID-19 vaccine. The CDR3 runs from the conserved cysteine through the conserved F or W. The order of the fields is CDR3 DNA, CDR3 protein, D gene, clone size, V gene, J gene. D genes are given only for firm matches. Only part of the rows carry a size: once, few, many, or a class if the clone is expanded.

TGTGCCAGCAGCCCCCAGGGGGCCCTTGGCTACACCTTC	CASSPQGALGYTF	TRBD1	once	TRBV7-2	TRBJ1-2
TGCGCCAGCAGCTACACCGGGACCAGTCTAAATGAGCAGTTCTTC	CASSYTGTSLNEQFF	-	-	TRBV5-1	TRBJ2-1
TGTGCCAGCCATCACAGGGGTAACACTGAAGCTTTCTTT	CASHHRGNTEAFF	TRBD1	-	TRBV3-1/TRBV3-2	TRBJ1-1
TGCGCCAGCAGCCAAGGGACCCCAAGGTCTATGAACACTGAAGCTTTCTTT	CASSQGTPRSMNTEAFF	-	-	TRBV4-1	TRBJ1-1
TGTGCCAGCAGTCCCCCGGATGCGGTGCCAACAGATACGCAGTATTTT	CASSPPDAVPTDTQYF	-	-	TRBV6-2/TRBV6-3	TRBJ2-3
TGTGCCAGCAGCTTGGCCTCAGGACAGGGTACCTACGAGCAGTACTTC	CASSLASGQGTYEQYF	TRBD1	-	TRBV5-5	TRBJ2-7
TGTGCCAGCAGCTTAGGCTATTCCCTCACAGATACGCAGTATTTT	CASSLGYSLTDTQYF	-	-	TRBV11-3	TRBJ2-3
TGTGCCAGCAGTCCCAGCGGAGGGAGCTCCTACGAGCAGTACTTC	CASSPSGGSSYEQYF	-	-	TRBV9	TRBJ2-7
TGTGCCAGCAGCTTGACAGTAAACAGCAATCAGCCCCAGCATTTT	CASSLTVNSNQPQHF	-	-	TRBV7-2	TRBJ1-5
TGTGCCAGCAGTTACCCGACAATCACTAGGACTGTCTACGAGCAGTACTTC	CASSYPTITRTVYEQYF	-	-	TRBV6-2/TRBV6-3	TRBJ2-7
TGTGCCAGTAGCCGAGGGGGCGCTGGGGCCAACGTCCTGACTTTC	CASSRGGAGANVLTF	TRBD1	-	TRBV19	TRBJ2-6
TGTGCCAGCAGCTTCCGGGGTAACTCCTACGAGCAGTACTTC	CASSFRGNSYEQYF	-	-	TRBV11-3	TRBJ2-7
TGTGCCAGCTCACCACCGACCCAGACGGTCAATCAGCCCCAGCATTTT	CASSPPTQTVNQPQHF	-	-	TRBV18	TRBJ1-5
TGTGCCAGCTCACCACGGACAGGGGTCAACGAGCAGTACTTC	CASSPRTGVNEQYF	TRBD1	-	TRBV18	TRBJ2-7
TGTGCCAGTAGTATAGCCGATTTCCGATCCTACAATGAGCAGTTCTTC	CASSIADFRSYNEQFF	-	-	TRBV19	TRBJ2-1
TGTGCCAGCTCACCACCTAATAAGGGGGACACCGGGGAGCTGTTTTTT	CASSPPNKGDTGELFF	-	-	TRBV18	TRBJ2-2
TGTGCCATCAGGCGGCAGGGTAACACAGATACGCAGTATTTT	CAIRRQGNTDTQYF	-	-	TRBV10-3	TRBJ2-3
TGCGCCAGCAGCTTCCTAACGACAGGGGGCGGTGAAGCTTTCTTT	CASSFLTTGGGEAFF	TRBD1	-	TRBV5-1	TRBJ1-1
TGTGCCACACAGGGGGATAGCAATCAGCCCCAGCATTTT	CATQGDSNQPQHF	TRBD1	-	TRBV7-9	TRBJ1-5
TGTGCCAGCAGTTACGCCAGGGAAATAGGTTCACCCCTCCACTTT	CASSYAREIGSPLHF	-	-	TRBV6-5	TRBJ1-6
TGTGCCAGCAAATACGACCGGTCGAACGGCGGGGAGCTGTTTTTT	CASKYDRSNGGELFF	-	-	TRBV5-4	TRBJ2-2
TGTGCCTGGACGAGCGGGGTGGCCTACGAGCAGTACTTC	CAWTSGVAYEQYF	TRBD2	-	TRBV30	TRBJ2-7
TGTGCCAGCAGCTTAGCGCTAGGAAGGGGAGGCCACGAGCAGTACTTC	CASSLALGRGGHEQYF	-	many	TRBV7-8	TRBJ2-7
TGTGCCAGCAGCGAAGGACTAGCGGGCACAGATACGCAGTATTTT	CASSEGLAGTDTQYF	TRBD2	-	TRBV7-3	TRBJ2-3
TGCGCCAGCGCTGGAGGGTCGGCGGATACCTACAATGAGCAGTTCTTC	CASAGGSADTYNEQFF	-	-	TRBV10-1	TRBJ2-1
TGTGCCTGGAGTCTAGCCCCCCAACTAGCGAAGACCTACGAGCAGTACTTC	CAWSLAPQLAKTYEQYF	TRBD2	few	TRBV30	TRBJ2-7
TGTGCCAGCATCGCAGGTCTAAGTCAGCCCCAGCATTTT	CASIAGLSQPQHF	-	once	TRBV28	TRBJ1-5
TGTGCCAGCAGCTTGGCCGGCGGGATGGGGGAGACCCAGTACTTC	CASSLAGGMGETQYF	-	-	TRBV5-4	TRBJ2-5
TGTGCCAGCAGCTATAGCGGGGAGGCAGATACGCAGTATTTT	CASSYSGEADTQYF	TRBD2	once	TRBV9	TRBJ2-3
TGTGCCAGCAGCTTAGCTGGACAGAGGACCGAGCAGTACTTC	CASSLAGQRTEQYF	-	-	TRBV7-9	TRBJ2-7
TGCGCCAGCAGCCAAGGGGCTAGCCCCCATTACAATGAGCAGTTCTTC	CASSQGASPHYNEQFF	-	-	TRBV4-1	TRBJ2-1
TGTTTCAGCGGGGCGAACACCGGGGAGCTGTTTTTT	CFSGANTGELFF	TRBD2	-	TRBV10-3	TRBJ2-2
TGTGCCAGCAGCCAAGGACAGGCGTACGAGCAGTACTTC	CASSQGQAYEQYF	-	-	TRBV3-1/TRBV3-2	TRBJ2-7
TGTGCCAGCCGGTGGGGACGGATTAATTCACCCCTCCACTTT	CASRWGRINSPLHF	-	-	TRBV19	TRBJ1-6
TGTGCCAGTAGTACCCACAGGGGGCGGCTGAGCGAGCTTTATGGCTACACCTTC	CASSTHRGRLSELYGYTF	TRBD1	-	TRBV19	TRBJ1-2
TGCAGTGCTCGTCCCTCGTATACGCAGTATTTT	CSARPSYTQYF	-	-	TRBV20-1	TRBJ2-3
TGTGCCAGCTCAGGACAGGGTACGACAGATACGCAGTATTTT	CASSGQGTTDTQYF	TRBD1	-	TRBV18	TRBJ2-3
TGTGCCAGCAGTGACAACACCGGGGAGCTGTTTTTT	CASSDNTGELFF	-	-	TRBV27	TRBJ2-2
TGTGCCACCAGCAGAGATCAGGGGTCAGATACGCAGTATTTT	CATSRDQGSDTQYF	-	-	TRBV15	TRBJ2-3
TGTGCCAGCAGGTACAGGGGGGAGCTCAATGAGCAGTTCTTC	CASRYRGELNEQFF	TRBD1	-	TRBV6-5	TRBJ2-1
TGTGCCAGCTCACTCAGGGCAAGCGGGGGCACAGATACGCAGTATTTT	CASSLRASGGTDTQYF	TRBD2	-	TRBV18	TRBJ2-3